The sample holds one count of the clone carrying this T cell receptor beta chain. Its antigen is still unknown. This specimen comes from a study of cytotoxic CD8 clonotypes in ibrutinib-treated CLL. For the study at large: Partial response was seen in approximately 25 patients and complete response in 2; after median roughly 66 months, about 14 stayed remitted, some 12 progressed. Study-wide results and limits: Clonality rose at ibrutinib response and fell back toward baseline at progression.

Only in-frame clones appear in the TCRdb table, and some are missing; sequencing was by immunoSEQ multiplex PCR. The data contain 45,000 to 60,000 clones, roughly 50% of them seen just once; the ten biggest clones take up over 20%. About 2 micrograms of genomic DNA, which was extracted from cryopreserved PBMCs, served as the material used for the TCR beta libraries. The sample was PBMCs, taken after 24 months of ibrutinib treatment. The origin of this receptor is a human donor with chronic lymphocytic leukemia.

The CDR3 nucleotides read TGTGCCAGCTCACCGATAGCGGGAGGGAGCGAGCAGTACTTC. This translates into CASSPIAGGSEQYF. V and J are TRBV18 and TRBJ2-7, with TRBD2 identical over 11 bases. Germline V lookup: CDR1 KGHSH, CDR2 LQKENI. This CDR3 region has 14 residues. V lost 3 bases to trimming and J lost 6 bases; unmatched junction nucleotides: 4. The full variable domain, completed using reference TRBV18 and TRBJ2-7, is NAGVMQNPRHLVRRRGQEARLRCSPMKGHSHVYWYRQLPEEGLKFMVYLQKENIIDESGMPKERFSAEFPKEGPSILRIQQVVRGDSAAYFCASSPIAGGSEQYFGPGTRLTVT.